The subject of this entry is one T cell receptor (beta chain). Sequencing used immunoSEQ multiplex PCR; TCRdb keeps in-frame clones, though not all of them. This sample has almost 700,000 clones, with about 90% found just once. These data come from a study of shared clonotypes between healthy human individuals. The naive CD8 fraction comprised CD45RO-negative cells positively selected for CCR7 and excluded terminally differentiated effector memory CD45RA+ cells. Per germline, CDR1 SEHNR and CDR2 FQNEAQ (reference sequence). Trimming cost V 5 bases and J 4 bases; bases outside gene matches: 7. The CDR3 covers 15 residues.

The sample consisted of naive CD8+ T cells sorted from blood. This rearrangement joins TRBV7-9 to TRBJ2-7; 11 bases fit TRBD1. The clonotype was recovered from a man younger than 40 in good health. The CDR3 nucleotides are TGTGCCAGCAGCACCCGGACAGGGGGCGGATACGAGCAGTACTTC. It codes for CASSTRTGGGYEQYF.